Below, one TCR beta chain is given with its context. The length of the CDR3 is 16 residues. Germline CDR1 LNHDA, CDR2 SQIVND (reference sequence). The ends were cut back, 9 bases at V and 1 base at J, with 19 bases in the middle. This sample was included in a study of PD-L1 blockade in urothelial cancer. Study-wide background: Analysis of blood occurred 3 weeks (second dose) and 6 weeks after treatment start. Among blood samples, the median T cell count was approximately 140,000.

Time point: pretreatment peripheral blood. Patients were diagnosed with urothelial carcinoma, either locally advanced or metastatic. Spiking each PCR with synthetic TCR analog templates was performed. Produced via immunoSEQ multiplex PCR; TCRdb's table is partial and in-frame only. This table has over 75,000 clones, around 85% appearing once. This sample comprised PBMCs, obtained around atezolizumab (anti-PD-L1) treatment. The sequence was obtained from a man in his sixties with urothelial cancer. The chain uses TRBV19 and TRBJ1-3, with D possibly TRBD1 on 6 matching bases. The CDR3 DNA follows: TGTGCCAGCCAGAGAGGGGGAACAGGGTCTGGAAACACCATATATTTT. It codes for CASQRGGTGSGNTIYF.